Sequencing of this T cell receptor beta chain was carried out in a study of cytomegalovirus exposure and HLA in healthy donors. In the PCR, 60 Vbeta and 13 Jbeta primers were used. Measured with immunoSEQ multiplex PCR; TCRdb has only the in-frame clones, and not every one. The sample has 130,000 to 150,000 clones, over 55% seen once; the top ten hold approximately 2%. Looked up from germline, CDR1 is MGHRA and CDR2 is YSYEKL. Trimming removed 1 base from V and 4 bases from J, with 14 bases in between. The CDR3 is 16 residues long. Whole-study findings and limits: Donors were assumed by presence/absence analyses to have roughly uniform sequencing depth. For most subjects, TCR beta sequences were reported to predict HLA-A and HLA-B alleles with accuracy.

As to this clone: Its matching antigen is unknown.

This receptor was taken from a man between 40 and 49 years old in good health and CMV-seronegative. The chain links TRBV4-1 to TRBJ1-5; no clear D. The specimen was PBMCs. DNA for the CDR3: TGCGCCAGCAGCCAAGTGAGAGGGTCTCGGAATCAGCCCCAGCATTTT. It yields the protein CASSQVRGSRNQPQHF.